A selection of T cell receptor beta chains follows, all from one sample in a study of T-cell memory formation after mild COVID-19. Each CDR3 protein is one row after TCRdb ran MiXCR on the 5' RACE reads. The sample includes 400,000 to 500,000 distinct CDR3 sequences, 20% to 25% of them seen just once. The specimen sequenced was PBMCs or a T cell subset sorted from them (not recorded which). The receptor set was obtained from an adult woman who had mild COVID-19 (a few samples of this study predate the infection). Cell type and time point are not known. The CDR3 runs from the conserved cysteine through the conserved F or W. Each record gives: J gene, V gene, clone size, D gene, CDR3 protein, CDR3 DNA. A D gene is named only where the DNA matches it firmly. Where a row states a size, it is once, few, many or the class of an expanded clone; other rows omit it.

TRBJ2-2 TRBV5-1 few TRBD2 CASSLGLAANTGELFF TGCGCCAGCAGCTTGGGGCTAGCGGCGAACACCGGGGAGCTGTTTTTT
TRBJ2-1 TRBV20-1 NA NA CSARGYSTNYNEQFF TGCAGTGCTAGAGGGTACAGTACCAACTACAATGAGCAGTTCTTC
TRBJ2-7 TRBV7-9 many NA CASSAGGSYEQYF TGTGCCAGCAGCGCTGGAGGTTCCTACGAGCAGTACTTC
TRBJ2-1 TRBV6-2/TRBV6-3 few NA CASSTASGSSLSSYNEQFF TGTGCCAGCAGCACCGCCAGCGGGTCCTCCTTAAGCTCCTACAATGAGCAGTTCTTC
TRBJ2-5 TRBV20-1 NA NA CSARGLEGVTQYF TGCAGTGCTAGAGGGTTGGAGGGCGTGACCCAGTACTTC
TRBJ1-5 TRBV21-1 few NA CASITATPGYNQPQHF TGTGCCAGCATTACAGCCACCCCTGGGTACAATCAGCCCCAGCATTTT
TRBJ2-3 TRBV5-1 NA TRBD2 CASSLVSGLAGVDTQYF TGCGCCAGCAGCTTGGTGTCGGGACTAGCGGGAGTGGATACGCAGTATTTT
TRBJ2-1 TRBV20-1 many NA CSARGPSGEQFF TGCAGTGCTAGAGGGCCCTCGGGCGAGCAGTTCTTC
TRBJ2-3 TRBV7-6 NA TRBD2 CASSFERGGSGTDTQYF TGTGCCAGCAGCTTTGAGCGGGGGGGGTCTGGGACAGATACGCAGTATTTT
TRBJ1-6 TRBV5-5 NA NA CASSLGPRGPYNSPLHF TGTGCCAGCAGCTTGGGACCCCGAGGGCCCTATAATTCACCCCTCCACTTT
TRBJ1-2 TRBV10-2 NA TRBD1 CASRATGRYGYTF TGCGCCAGCAGGGCGACAGGGAGGTATGGCTACACCTTC
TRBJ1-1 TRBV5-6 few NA CASSLRSYTEAFF TGTGCCAGCAGCTTAAGGAGTTACACTGAAGCTTTCTTT
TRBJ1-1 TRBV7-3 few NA CASSVGQANTEAFF TGTGCCAGCAGCGTTGGCCAAGCGAACACTGAAGCTTTCTTT
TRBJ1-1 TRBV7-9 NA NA CASSPRLESTEAFF TGTGCCAGCAGCCCCCGTCTCGAGTCCACTGAAGCTTTCTTT
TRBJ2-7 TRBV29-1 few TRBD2 CSVAVGGGAYEQYF TGCAGCGTTGCGGTCGGGGGGGGAGCCTACGAGCAGTACTTC
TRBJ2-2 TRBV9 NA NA CASSVGGTSTGELFF TGTGCCAGCAGCGTAGGGGGGACATCTACAGGGGAGCTGTTTTTT
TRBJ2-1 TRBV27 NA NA CASSSTGRSSYNEQFF TGTGCCAGCAGTTCTACAGGGAGAAGCTCCTACAATGAGCAGTTCTTC